The source of this T cell receptor beta chain is a study of B cell selection in AIRE deficiency. CD4+CD127+ cells were sorted as the conventional CD4 T cells. The method was immunoSEQ multiplex PCR; TCRdb's version includes in-frame clones alone and lacks a portion of them. The repertoire has about 21,000 clones, 95% to 98% of them found once; the top ten carry approximately 0.15%. Broader study findings: Shared Treg sequences were biased toward short CDR3s with few non-templated nucleotide insertions. About 28% of healthy-shared Treg sequences were found among patient Tconv cells.

The trim removed 3 bases at V and 7 bases at J, leaving 1 base unmatched. This CDR3 contains 13 residues. From germline, CDR1 is GTSNPN and CDR2 SVGIG (reference sequence). In the case of this clone: Its antigen remains unidentified.

The source material was conventional CD4+ T cells sorted from PBMCs. This clonotype was sampled from a human donor with AIRE deficiency. This sequence joins TRBV30 and TRBJ1-6; 9 nucleotides agree with TRBD1. CDR3 DNA: TGTGCCTGGAGGGGACAGGGCAATTCACCCCTCCACTTT. Protein: CAWRGQGNSPLHF.